This TCR beta chain was sequenced during a study of shared clonotypes between healthy human individuals. Every contributor of samples was a Caucasian grown-up residing in Nashville, Tennessee. Worth noting for this clone: Its antigen remains unknown.

This CDR3 is built from 15 residues. CDR1 and CDR2 from the germline V gene are SEHNR and FQNEAQ (reference sequence). The V end lost 0 bases, the J end lost 5 bases, and 13 bases lay between the germline ends. The repertoire was sequenced with immunoSEQ multiplex PCR; TCRdb's copy has only in-frame clones and lacks some. The sample records 550,000 to 800,000 clones, less than 95% being singletons. The study's findings and limits: Non-shared clonotypes were found to have lower generation probabilities than the clonotypes that were shared by all four of the sorted-subset donors. Donor clonotype sharing was expected to depend on sequencing depth.

The chain recombines TRBV7-9 with TRBJ2-5; D is unresolved. This TCR came from a man between 18 and 35 years old in good health. Some clones in this sample may be carry-over from other donors' samples. Source material: memory CD8+ T cells from PBMCs. Sample subset: CD45RO+ cells pooled with CCR7-negative TemRA cells. This CDR3 reads CASSLAAFTRETQYF. Written as DNA, the CDR3 is TGTGCCAGCAGCTTAGCCGCCTTTACACGGGAGACCCAGTACTTC. Variable domain in full (rest from reference TRBV7-9 and TRBJ2-5): DTGVSQNPRHKITKRGQNVTFRCDPISEHNRLYWYRQTLGQGPEFLTYFQNEAQLEKSRLLSDRFSAERPKGSFSTLEIQRTEQGDSAMYLCASSLAAFTRETQYFGPGTRLLVL.